These 5 T cell receptor beta chains were sequenced from one sample in a study of cytomegalovirus exposure and HLA in healthy donors. PCR employed 60 Vbeta and 13 Jbeta primers. Libraries were prepared by immunoSEQ multiplex PCR; TCRdb keeps only in-frame clonotypes and omits some of them. This table has 130,000 or so clones, 80% appearing once. Source material: PBMCs. Every receptor here comes from a man aged 25-45 years in good health and CMV-seronegative.

The chain uses TRBV4-2 and TRBJ1-4; 8 bases are shared with TRBD1. The germline gives CDR1 LGHNA, CDR2 YNFKEQ. V dropped 1 base and J dropped 0; count of bases not matched to a gene: 10. CDR3 length equals 19 residues. CDR3 in amino acids: CASSQVPGTGPPTNEKLFF. The CDR3 DNA is TGTGCCAGCAGCCAAGTGCCCGGGACAGGCCCCCCAACTAATGAAAAACTGTTTTTT.

V and J are TRBV7-2 and TRBJ2-5; D unclear. Trimming took 5 bases from V and 9 from J, leaving 16 bases between them. The CDR3 is 13 amino acids. CDR1 and CDR2 from the germline V gene are SGHTA and FQGNSA. For the CDR3, the DNA is TGTGCCAGCAGCGTGGGCCCCCGGCTACCCCAGTACTTC. Protein product: CASSVGPRLPQYF.

The rearrangement links TRBV7-2 to TRBJ2-1; D remains unclear. Germline values: CDR1 SGHTA, CDR2 FQGNSA. This CDR3 comprises 15 residues. Trimming pared 2 bases from V and 4 bases from J, leaving 12 bases between. The CDR3: CASSLSLTVYNEQFF. For the CDR3, the DNA is TGTGCCAGCAGCTTAAGTCTCACGGTTTACAATGAGCAGTTCTTC.

The V call is TRBV27, the J call TRBJ1-1; maybe TRBD1 (5 bases). CDR3 length: 14 amino acids. Germline CDR1 MNHEY, CDR2 SMNVEV (reference sequence). V shed 2 bases and J shed 4 bases, with 11 bases lying between them. CDR3 DNA: TGTGCCAGCAGTTTACAGGGCGGGAGCACTGAAGCTTTCTTT. Protein product: CASSLQGGSTEAFF.

The chain employs TRBV7-2 and TRBJ2-1; 15 bases align to TRBD2. The CDR3 length is 14 residues. Trimming removed 4 bases from V and 8 bases from J; junction bases left unmatched: 0. From germline, CDR1 is SGHTA and CDR2 FQGNSA. The CDR3 loop reads CASSWTSGRDEQFF. The CDR3 nucleotides read TGTGCCAGCAGCTGGACTAGCGGGAGGGATGAGCAGTTCTTC.